Sequencing of this T cell receptor beta chain was carried out in a study of response to subunit inactivated influenza vaccine. V was pared by 0 bases and J by 7 bases, with 17 bases between. From germline, CDR1 is SGDLS and CDR2 YYNGEE. This CDR3 is built from 15 residues. One entry per CDR3 protein, called by TCRdb with MiXCR from the RT-PCR reads. The table includes roughly 520,000 distinct CDR3 sequences, roughly 27% detected once. This clonotype was obtained from a man in his fifties or sixties who received an inactivated influenza vaccine. The material was CD4+ T cells sorted from PBMCs, obtained about 5 days after vaccination. The gene calls are TRBV9 and TRBJ2-7; no clear D gene. Here the CDR3 DNA reads TGTGCCAGCAGCGTAGGTTTTGGACCCGTCGGAGAGCAGTACTTC. It yields the protein CASSVGFGPVGEQYF.